Here is one TCR beta chain with its context. Here immunoSEQ multiplex PCR was the method, and the copy in TCRdb shows in-frame clones only, minus some. The table shows about 24,000 clones, with more than 85% occurring only once. With 5 bases removed from V and 8 bases from J, the gap between germline ends came to 21 bases. The germline CDR1 and CDR2 sequences are MNHNY and SVGAGI (reference sequence). The CDR3 spans 16 residues. The sample originates from a study of T cells in localized non-small cell lung cancer. This chain joins TRBV6-6 and TRBJ1-4, with D unclear. The receptor's source is a male donor older than 55 with stage I squamous cell lung carcinoma. Sequences were derived from peripheral blood, sampled before any cancer treatment. Written as DNA, the CDR3 is TGTGCCAGCAGTCTCACTCCCGGAGTCAGAGGAGAAAAACTGTTTTTT. Translated, it gives CASSLTPGVRGEKLFF.